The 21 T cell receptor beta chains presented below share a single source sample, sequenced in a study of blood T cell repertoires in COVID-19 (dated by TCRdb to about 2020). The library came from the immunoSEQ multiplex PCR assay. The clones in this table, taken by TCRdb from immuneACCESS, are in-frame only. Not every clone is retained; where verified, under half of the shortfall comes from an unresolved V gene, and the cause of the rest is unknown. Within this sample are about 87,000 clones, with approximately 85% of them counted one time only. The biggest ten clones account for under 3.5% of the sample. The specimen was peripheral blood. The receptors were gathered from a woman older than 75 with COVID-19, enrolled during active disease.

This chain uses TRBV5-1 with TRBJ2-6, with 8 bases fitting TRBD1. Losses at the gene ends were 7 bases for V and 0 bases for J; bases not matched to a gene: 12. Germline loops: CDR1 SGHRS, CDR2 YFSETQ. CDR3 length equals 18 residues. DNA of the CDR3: TGCGCCAGCGACTCCGGGACAGGCCCCATCTCTGGGGCCAACGTCCTGACTTTC. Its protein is CASDSGTGPISGANVLTF. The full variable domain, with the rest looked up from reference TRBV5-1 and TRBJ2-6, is KAGVTQTPRYLIKTRGQQVTLSCSPISGHRSVSWYQQTPGQGLQFLFEYFSETQRNKGNFPGRFSGRQFSNSRSEMNVSTLELGDSALYLCASDSGTGPISGANVLTFGAGSRLTVL.

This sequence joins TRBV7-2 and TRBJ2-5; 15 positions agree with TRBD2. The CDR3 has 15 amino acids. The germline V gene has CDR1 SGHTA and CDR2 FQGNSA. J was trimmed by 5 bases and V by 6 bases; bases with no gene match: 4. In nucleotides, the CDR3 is TGTGCCAGCAGACGAGGACTAGCGGGAGGGGAGACCCAGTACTTC. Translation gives CASRRGLAGGETQYF.

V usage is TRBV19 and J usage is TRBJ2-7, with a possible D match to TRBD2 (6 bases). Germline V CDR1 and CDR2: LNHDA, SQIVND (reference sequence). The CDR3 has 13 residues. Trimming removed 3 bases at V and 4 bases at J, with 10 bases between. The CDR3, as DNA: TGTGCCAGTAGTATTTGGGGGGTTTACGAGCAGTACTTC. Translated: CASSIWGVYEQYF.

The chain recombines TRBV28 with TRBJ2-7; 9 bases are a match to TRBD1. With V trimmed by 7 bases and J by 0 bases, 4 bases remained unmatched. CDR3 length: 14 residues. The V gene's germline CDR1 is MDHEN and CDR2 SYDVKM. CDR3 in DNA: TGTGCCAGCAACGACAGGGGGATCTCCTACGAGCAGTACTTC. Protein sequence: CASNDRGISYEQYF.

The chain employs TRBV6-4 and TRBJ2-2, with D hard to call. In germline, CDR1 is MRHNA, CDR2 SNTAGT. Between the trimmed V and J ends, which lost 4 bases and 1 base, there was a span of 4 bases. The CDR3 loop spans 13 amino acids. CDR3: CASSVQNTGELFF. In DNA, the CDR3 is TGTGCCAGCAGTGTACAGAACACCGGGGAGCTGTTTTTT.

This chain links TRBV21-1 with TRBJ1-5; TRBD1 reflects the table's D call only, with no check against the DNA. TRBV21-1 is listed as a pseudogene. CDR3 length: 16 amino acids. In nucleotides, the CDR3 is TGTGCCAGCAGATCCCTGACAGGGTGCGGCAATCAGCCCCAGCATTTT. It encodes CASRSLTGCGNQPQHF.

The chain's CDR3 is CASSQVPPPFRGDTQYF. The CDR3 region has the DNA TGCGCCAGCAGCCAAGTCCCACCGCCCTTTAGGGGAGATACGCAGTATTTT. The rearrangement links TRBV4-1 to TRBJ2-3; the D gene is possibly TRBD1 (5 bases). CDR3 length equals 17 residues. V shed 1 base and J shed 5 bases, with 19 bases lying between them. Looked up from germline, CDR1 is MGHRA and CDR2 is YSYEKL.

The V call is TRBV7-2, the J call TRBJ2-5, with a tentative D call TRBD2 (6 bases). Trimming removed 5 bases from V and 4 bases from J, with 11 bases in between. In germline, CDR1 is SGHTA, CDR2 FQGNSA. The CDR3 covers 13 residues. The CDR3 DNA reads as TGTGCCAGCAGCCTAGTCGGGGGAGAGACCCAGTACTTC. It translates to CASSLVGGETQYF.

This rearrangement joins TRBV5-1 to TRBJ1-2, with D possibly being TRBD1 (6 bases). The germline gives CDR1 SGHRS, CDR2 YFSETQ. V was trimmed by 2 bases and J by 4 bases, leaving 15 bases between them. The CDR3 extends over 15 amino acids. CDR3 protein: CASSFRGGVSYGYTF. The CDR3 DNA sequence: TGCGCCAGCAGCTTTCGGGGGGGCGTAAGCTATGGCTACACCTTC.

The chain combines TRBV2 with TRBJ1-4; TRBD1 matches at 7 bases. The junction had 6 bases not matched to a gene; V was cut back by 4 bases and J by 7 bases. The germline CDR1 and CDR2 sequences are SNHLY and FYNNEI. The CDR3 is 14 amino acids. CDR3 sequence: CASSGQGGSEKLFF. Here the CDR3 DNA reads TGTGCCAGCAGTGGACAGGGAGGAAGTGAAAAACTGTTTTTT.

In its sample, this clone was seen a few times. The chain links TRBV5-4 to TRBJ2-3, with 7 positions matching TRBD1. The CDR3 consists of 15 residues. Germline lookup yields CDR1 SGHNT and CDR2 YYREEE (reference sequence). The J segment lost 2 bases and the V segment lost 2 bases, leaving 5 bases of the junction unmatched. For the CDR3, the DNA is TGTGCCAGCAGCTTACAGGGGCCCCTCACAGATACGCAGTATTTT. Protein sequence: CASSLQGPLTDTQYF.

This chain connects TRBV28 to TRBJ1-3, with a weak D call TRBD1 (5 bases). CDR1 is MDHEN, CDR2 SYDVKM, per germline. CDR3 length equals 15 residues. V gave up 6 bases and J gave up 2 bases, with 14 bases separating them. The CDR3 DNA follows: TGTGCCAGCAGCCAGGGTCTCAGTGCTGGAAACACCATATATTTT. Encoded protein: CASSQGLSAGNTIYF.

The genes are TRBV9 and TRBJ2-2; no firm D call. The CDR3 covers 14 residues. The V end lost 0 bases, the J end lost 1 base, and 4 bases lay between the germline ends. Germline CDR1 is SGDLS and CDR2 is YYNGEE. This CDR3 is CASSVVENTGELFF. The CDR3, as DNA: TGTGCCAGCAGCGTAGTAGAGAACACCGGGGAGCTGTTTTTT.

The CDR3 coding sequence is TGTGCCAGCAGTTTCGGGCGGGGGCCGAACACCGGGGAGCTGTTTTTT. It codes for CASSFGRGPNTGELFF. The chain couples TRBV28 to TRBJ2-2; D perhaps matches TRBD2 (7 bases). CDR3 length: 16 amino acids. Germline CDR1 MDHEN, CDR2 SYDVKM. Trimming left V 3 bases short and J 0 bases short, with 11 bases between.

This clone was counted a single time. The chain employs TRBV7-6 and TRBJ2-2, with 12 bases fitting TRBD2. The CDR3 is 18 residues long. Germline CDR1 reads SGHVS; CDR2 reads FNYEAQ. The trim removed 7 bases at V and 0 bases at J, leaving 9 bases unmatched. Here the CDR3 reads CASKPSSGGAANTGELFF. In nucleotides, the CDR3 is TGTGCCAGCAAGCCGTCTAGCGGGGGGGCAGCGAACACCGGGGAGCTGTTTTTT.

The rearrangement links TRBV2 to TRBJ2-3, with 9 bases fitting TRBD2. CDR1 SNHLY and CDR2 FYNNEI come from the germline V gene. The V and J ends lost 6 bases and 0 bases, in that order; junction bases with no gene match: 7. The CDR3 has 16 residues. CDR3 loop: CASRLFSGGSTDTQYF. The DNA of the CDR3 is TGTGCCAGCAGATTATTTAGCGGGGGAAGCACAGATACGCAGTATTTT.

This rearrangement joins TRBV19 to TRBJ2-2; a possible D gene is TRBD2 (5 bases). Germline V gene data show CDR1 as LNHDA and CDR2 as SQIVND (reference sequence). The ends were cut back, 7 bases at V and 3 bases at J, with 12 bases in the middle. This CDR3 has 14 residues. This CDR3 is CASNTRRDTGELFF. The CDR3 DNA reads TGTGCCAGTAATACTAGGCGGGACACCGGGGAGCTGTTTTTT.

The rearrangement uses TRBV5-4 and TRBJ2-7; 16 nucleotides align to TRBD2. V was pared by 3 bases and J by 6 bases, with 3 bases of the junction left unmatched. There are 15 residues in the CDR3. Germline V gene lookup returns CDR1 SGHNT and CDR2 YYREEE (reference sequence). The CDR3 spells CASSSGLAGGREQYF. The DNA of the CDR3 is TGTGCCAGCAGCTCGGGACTAGCGGGGGGGCGCGAGCAGTACTTC. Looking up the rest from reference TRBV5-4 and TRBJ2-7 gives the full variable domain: ETGVTQSPTHLIKTRGQQVTLRCSSQSGHNTVSWYQQALGQGPQFIFQYYREEENGRGNFPPRFSGLQFPNYSSELNVNALELDDSALYLCASSSGLAGGREQYFGPGTRLTVT.

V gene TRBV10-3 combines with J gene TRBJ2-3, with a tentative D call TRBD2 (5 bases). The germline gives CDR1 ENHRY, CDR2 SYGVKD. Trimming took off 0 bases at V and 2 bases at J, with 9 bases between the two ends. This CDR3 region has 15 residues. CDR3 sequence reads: CAISESRAATDTQYF. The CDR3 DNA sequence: TGTGCCATCAGTGAGTCGCGGGCAGCCACAGATACGCAGTATTTT.

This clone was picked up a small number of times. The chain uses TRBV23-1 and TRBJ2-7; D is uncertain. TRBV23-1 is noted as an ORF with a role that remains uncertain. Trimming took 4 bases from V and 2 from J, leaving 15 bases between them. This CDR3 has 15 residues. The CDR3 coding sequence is TGCGCCAGCAGTCGAGCTTCTAGGTCTACCTACGAGCAGTACTTC. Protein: CASSRASRSTYEQYF.

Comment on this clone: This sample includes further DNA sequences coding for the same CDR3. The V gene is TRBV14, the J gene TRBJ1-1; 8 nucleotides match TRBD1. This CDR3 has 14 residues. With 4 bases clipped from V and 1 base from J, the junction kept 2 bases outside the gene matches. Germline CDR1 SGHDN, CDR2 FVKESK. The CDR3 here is CASSRQGWNTEAFF. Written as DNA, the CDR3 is TGTGCCAGCAGCCGACAGGGGTGGAACACTGAAGCTTTCTTT.